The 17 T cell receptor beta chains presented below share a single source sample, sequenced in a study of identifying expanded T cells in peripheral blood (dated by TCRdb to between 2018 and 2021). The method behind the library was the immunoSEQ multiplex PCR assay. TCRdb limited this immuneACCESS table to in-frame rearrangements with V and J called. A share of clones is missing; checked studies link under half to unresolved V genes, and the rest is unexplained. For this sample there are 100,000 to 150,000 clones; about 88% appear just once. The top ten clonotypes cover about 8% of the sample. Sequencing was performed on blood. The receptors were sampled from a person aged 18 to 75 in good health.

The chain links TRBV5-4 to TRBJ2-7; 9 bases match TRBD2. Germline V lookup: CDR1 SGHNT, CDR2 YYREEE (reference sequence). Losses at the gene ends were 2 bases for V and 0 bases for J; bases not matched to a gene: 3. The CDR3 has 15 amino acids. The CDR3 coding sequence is TGTGCCAGCAGCTTAGGCGGGAGGGTCTCCTACGAGCAGTACTTC. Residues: CASSLGGRVSYEQYF.

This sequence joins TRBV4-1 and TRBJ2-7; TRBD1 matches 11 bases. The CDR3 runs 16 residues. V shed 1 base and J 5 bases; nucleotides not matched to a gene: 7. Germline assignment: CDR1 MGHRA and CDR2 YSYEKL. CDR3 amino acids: CASSQGPGQGVDEQYF. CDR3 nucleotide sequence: TGCGCCAGCAGCCAAGGCCCGGGACAGGGGGTGGACGAGCAGTACTTC.

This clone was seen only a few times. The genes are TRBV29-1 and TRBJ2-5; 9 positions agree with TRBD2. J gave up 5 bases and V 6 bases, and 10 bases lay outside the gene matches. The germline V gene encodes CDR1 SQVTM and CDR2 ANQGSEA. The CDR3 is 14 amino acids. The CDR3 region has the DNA TGCAGCGTAGCAACCGGGACTAGCCGGGAGACCCAGTACTTC. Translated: CSVATGTSRETQYF.

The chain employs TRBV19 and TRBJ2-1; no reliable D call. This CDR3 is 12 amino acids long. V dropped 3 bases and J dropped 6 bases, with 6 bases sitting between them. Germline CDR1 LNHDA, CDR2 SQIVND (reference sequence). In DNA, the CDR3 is TGTGCCAGTAGTATTCAGATCAATGAGCAGTTCTTC. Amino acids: CASSIQINEQFF.

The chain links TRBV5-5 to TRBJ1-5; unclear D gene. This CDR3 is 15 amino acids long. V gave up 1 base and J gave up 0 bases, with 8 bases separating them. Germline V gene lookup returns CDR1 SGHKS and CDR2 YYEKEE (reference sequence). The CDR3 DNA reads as TGTGCCAGCAGCTTGAATCAGATTAGCAATCAGCCCCAGCATTTT. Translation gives CASSLNQISNQPQHF.

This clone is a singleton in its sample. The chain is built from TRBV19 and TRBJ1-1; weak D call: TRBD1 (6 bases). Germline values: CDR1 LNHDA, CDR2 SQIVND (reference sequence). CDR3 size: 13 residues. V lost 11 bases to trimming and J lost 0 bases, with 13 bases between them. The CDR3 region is CACWGGLNTEAFF. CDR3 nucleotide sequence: TGTGCCTGTTGGGGGGGCCTGAACACTGAAGCTTTCTTT.

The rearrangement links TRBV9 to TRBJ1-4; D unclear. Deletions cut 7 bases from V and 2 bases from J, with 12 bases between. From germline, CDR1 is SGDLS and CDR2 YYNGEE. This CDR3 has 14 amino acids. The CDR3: CASGLFETNEKLFF. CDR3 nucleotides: TGTGCCAGCGGGTTATTTGAGACTAATGAAAAACTGTTTTTT.

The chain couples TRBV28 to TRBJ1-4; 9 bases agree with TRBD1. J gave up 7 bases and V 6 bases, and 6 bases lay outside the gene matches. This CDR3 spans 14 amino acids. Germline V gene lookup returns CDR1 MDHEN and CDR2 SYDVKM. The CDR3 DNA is TGTGCCAGCAGGACCGGGACAGGGTTTGAAAAACTGTTTTTT. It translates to CASRTGTGFEKLFF.

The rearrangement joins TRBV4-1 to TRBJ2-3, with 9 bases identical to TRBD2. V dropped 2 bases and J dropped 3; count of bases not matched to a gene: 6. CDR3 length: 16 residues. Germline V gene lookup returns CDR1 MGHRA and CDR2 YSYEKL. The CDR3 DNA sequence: TGCGCCAGCAGCCAACTCGCGGGGGGGAGTACAGATACGCAGTATTTT. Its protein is CASSQLAGGSTDTQYF.

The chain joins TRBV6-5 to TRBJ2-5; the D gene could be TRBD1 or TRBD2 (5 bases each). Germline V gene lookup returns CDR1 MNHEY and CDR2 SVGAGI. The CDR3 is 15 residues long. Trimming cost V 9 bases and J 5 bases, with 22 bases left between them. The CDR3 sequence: CASSLGGAGVETQYF. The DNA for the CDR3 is TGTGCCAGTTCCCTTGGGGGTGCAGGTGTCGAGACCCAGTACTTC.

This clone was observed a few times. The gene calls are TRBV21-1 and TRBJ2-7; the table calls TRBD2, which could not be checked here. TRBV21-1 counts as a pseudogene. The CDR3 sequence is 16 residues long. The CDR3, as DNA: TGTGCCAGCAGCCCCATCTGCTCCGGGGGTCCCTACGAGCAGTACTTC. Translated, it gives CASSPICSGGPYEQYF.

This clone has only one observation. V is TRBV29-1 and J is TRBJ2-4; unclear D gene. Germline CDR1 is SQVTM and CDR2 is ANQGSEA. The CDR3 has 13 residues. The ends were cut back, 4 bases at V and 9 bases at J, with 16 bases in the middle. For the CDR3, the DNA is TGCAGCGTTGTTCAGCCCATTGGTGGCATTCAGTACTTC. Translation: CSVVQPIGGIQYF.

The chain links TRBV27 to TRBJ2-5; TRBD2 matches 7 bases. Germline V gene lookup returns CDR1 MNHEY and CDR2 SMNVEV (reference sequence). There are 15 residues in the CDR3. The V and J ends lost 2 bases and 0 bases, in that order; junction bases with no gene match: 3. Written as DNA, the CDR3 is TGTGCCAGCAGTTTAGCGGGAGACCACCAAGAGACCCAGTACTTC. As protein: CASSLAGDHQETQYF.

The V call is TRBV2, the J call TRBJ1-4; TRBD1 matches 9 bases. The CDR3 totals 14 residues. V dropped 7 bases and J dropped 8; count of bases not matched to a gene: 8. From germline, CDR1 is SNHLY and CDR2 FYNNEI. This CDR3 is CASISGQGGEKLFF. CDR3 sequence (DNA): TGTGCCAGCATTTCGGGACAGGGAGGGGAAAAACTGTTTTTT.

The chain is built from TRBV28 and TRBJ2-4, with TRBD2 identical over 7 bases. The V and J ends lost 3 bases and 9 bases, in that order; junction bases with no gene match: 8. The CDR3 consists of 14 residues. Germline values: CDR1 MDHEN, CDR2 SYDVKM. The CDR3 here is CASSFGGGHVIQYF. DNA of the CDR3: TGTGCCAGCAGTTTTGGGGGGGGTCATGTCATTCAGTACTTC.

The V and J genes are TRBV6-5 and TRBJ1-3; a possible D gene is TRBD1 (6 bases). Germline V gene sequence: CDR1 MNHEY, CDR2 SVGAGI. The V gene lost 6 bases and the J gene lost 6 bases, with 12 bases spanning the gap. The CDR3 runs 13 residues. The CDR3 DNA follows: TGTGCCAGCAGGATGGACAGCCCAAACACCATATATTTT. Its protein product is CASRMDSPNTIYF.

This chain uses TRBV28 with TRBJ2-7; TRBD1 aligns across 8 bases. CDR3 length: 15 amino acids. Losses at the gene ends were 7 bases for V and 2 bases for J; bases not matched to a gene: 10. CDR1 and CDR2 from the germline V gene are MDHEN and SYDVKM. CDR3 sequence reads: CASIYQGAGTYEQYF. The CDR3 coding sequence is TGTGCCAGCATCTACCAGGGGGCAGGTACCTACGAGCAGTACTTC.